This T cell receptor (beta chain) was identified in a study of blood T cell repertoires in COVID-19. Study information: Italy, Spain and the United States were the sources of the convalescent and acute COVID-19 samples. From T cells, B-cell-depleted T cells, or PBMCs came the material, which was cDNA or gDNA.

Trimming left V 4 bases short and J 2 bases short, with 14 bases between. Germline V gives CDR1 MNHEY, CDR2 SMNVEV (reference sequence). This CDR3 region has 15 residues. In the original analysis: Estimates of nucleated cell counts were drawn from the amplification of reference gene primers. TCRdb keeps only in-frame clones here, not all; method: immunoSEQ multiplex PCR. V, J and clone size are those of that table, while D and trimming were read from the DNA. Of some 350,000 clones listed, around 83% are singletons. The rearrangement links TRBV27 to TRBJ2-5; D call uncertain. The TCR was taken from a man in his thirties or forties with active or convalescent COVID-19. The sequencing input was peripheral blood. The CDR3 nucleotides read TGTGCCAGCAGTTCCCTCTCTAGATCGCAAGAGACCCAGTACTTC. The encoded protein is CASSSLSRSQETQYF.